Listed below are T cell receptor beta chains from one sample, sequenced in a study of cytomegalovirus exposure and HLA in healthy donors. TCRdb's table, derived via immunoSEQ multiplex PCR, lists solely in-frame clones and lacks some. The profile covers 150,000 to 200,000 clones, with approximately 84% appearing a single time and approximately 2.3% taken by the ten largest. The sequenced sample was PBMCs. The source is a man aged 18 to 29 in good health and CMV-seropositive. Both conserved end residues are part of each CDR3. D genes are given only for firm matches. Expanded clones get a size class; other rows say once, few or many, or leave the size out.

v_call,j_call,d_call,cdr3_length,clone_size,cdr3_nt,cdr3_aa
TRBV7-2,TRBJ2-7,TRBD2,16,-,TGTGCCAGCAGCTTAGCGTCGAGCGGGGGGCTTTACGAGCAGTACTTC,CASSLASSGGLYEQYF
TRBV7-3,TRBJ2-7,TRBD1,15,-,TGTGCCAGCAGCCCCGGGGACAGGCCGTGGCACGAGCAGTACTTC,CASSPGDRPWHEQYF
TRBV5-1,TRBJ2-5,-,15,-,TGCGCCAGCAGCTTGCAACAGGGAAAGGAAGAGACCCAGTACTTC,CASSLQQGKEETQYF
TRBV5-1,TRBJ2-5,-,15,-,TGCGCCAGCAGCTTGGCGGGGATGTACCAAGAGACCCAGTACTTC,CASSLAGMYQETQYF
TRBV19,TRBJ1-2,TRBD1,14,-,TGTGCCAGTAGTACCGCGGGACAGGGCTATGGCTACACCTTC,CASSTAGQGYGYTF
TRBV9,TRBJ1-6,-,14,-,TGTGCCAGCAGCGTAGAGAGCTATAATTCACCCCTCCACTTT,CASSVESYNSPLHF
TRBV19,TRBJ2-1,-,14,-,TGTGCCAGTAGCGGGGGATACTCCTACAATGAGCAGTTCTTC,CASSGGYSYNEQFF
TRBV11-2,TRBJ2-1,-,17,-,TGTGCCAGCAGCTCTCCCAGGCTTCGGGACACTTACAATGAGCAGTTCTTC,CASSSPRLRDTYNEQFF
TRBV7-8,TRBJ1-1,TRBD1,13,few,TGTGCCAGCAGCTTTAAGGGGGCTTCTGAAGCTTTCTTT,CASSFKGASEAFF
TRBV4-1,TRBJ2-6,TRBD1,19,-,TGCGCCAGCAGCCAAGAATGGACAGGGCTAAGCTCTGGGGCCAACGTCCTGACTTTC,CASSQEWTGLSSGANVLTF
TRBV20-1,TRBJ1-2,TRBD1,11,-,TGCAGTGCTAACGGACAGGCTGGCTACACCTTC,CSANGQAGYTF
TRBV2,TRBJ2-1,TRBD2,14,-,TGTGCCAGCAGGCGACTAGCGGGGGTCAATGAGCAGTTCTTC,CASRRLAGVNEQFF
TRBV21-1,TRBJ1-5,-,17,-,TGTGCCCGCCGACAGGGGTGGGATATATATAGCAATCAGCCCCAGCATTTT,CARRQGWDIYSNQPQHF
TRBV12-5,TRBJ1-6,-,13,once,TGTGCTACCGGGGGGGCTTATAATTCACCCCTCCACTTT,CATGGAYNSPLHF
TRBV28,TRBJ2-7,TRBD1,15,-,TGTGCCAGCAGAGCCGGGACAGGGGTGGGGGGCGAGCAGTACTTC,CASRAGTGVGGEQYF
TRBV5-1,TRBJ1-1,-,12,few,TGCGCCAGCAGTGCCTCCGGGATTGAAGCTTTCTTT,CASSASGIEAFF
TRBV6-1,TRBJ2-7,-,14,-,TGTGCCAGCAGTGCCGACAGGAGACACTACGAGCAGTACTTC,CASSADRRHYEQYF
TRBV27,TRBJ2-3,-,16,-,TGTGCCAGCTTTCTTCTCCCGGGACTTAGCACAGATACGCAGTATTTT,CASFLLPGLSTDTQYF
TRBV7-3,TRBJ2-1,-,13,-,TGTGCCAGCAGCTTAGGGTCTAGCAGTGAGCAGTTCTTC,CASSLGSSSEQFF
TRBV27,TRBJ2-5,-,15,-,TGTGCCAGCAGTCCGGGACTTTCAGGAGGGGAGACCCAGTACTTC,CASSPGLSGGETQYF
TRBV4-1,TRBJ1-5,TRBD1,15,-,TGCGCCAGCAGCCATGACAGGGGTAGCAATCAGCCCCAGCATTTT,CASSHDRGSNQPQHF
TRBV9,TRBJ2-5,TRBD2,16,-,TGTGCCAGCAGCGTAGGGGTAGCGGGGTCCGGGGAGACCCAGTACTTC,CASSVGVAGSGETQYF
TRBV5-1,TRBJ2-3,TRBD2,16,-,TGCGCCAGCAGCTTGGCCAGCGGGGGTGGCACAGATACGCAGTATTTT,CASSLASGGGTDTQYF
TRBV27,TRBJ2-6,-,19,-,TGTGCCAGCAGTTCACACCGTGAGACAGGAGGCTCTGGGGCCAACGTCCTGACTTTC,CASSSHRETGGSGANVLTF
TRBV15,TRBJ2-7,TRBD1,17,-,TGTGCCACCAGCAGTTCCGCTTGGACAGGGATTATACACGAGCAGTACTTC,CATSSSAWTGIIHEQYF
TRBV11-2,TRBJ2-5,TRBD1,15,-,TGTGCCAGCACCCGCGGGACAGGGCCCCTAGAGACCCAGTACTTC,CASTRGTGPLETQYF
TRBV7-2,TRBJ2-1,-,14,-,TGTGCCAGCAGCCCAACCCCCACGTCTAGTGTTCAGTTCTTC,CASSPTPTSSVQFF
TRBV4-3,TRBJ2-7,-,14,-,TGCGCCAGCAGCCAAAGTCAGAGGTCCTACGAGCAGTACTTC,CASSQSQRSYEQYF